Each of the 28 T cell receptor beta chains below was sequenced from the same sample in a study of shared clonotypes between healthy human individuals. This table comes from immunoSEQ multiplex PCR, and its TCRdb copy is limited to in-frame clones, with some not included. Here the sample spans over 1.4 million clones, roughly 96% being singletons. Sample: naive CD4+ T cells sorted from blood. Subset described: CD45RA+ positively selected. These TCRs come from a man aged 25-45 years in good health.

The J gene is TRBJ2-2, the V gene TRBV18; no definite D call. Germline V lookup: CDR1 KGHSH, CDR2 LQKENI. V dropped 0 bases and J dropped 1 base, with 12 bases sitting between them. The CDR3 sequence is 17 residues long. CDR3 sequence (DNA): TGTGCCAGCTCACCACCCAATAAGTCGGTGAACACCGGGGAGCTGTTTTTT. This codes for CASSPPNKSVNTGELFF.

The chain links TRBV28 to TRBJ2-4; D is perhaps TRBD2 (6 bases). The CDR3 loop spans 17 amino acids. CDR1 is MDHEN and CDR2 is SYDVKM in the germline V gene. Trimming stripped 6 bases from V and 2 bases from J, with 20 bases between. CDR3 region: CASSVIWGGGSKNIQYF. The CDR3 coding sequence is TGTGCCAGCAGCGTTATTTGGGGCGGAGGGTCCAAAAACATTCAGTACTTC. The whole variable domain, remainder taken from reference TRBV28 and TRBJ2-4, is DVKVTQSSRYLVKRTGEKVFLECVQDMDHENMFWYRQDPGLGLRLIYFSYDVKMKEKGDIPEGYSVSREKKERFSLILESASTNQTSMYLCASSVIWGGGSKNIQYFGAGTRLSVL.

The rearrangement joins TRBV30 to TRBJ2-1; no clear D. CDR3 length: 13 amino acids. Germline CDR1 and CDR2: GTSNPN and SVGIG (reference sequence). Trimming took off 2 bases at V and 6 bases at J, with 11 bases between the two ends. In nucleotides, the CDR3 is TGTGCCTGGAGTAACCACCTCGTCAATGAGCAGTTCTTC. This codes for CAWSNHLVNEQFF.

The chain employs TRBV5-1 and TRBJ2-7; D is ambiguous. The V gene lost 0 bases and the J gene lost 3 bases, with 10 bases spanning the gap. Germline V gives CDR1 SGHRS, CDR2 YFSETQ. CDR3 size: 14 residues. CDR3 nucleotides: TGCGCCAGCAGCTTGGCGTCTGTCGACTACGAGCAGTACTTC. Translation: CASSLASVDYEQYF.

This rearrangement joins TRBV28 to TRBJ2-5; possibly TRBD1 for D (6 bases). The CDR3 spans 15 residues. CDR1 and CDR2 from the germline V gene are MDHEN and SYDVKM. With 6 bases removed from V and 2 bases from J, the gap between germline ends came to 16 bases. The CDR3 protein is CASSSRGRRQETQYF. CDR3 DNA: TGTGCCAGCAGCAGCAGGGGTAGAAGGCAAGAGACCCAGTACTTC.

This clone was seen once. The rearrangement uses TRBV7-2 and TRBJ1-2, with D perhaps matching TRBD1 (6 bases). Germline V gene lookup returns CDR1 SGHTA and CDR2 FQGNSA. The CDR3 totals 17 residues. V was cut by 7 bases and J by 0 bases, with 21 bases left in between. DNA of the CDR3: TGTGCCAGCAAATTTACGGGGGCTCTAAGACCTAACTATGGCTACACCTTC. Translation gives CASKFTGALRPNYGYTF.

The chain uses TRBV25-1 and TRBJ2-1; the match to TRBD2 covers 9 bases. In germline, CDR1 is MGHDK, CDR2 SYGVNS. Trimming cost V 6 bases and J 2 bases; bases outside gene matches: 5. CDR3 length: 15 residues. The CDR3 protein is CASSVAGVAYNEQFF. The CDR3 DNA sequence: TGTGCCAGCAGCGTAGCGGGAGTCGCCTACAATGAGCAGTTCTTC.

CDR3 DNA: TGTGCCTGGGCAAGACTAGCGGGCTTACTAGCCAAAAACATTCAGTACTTC. Its protein product is CAWARLAGLLAKNIQYF. The chain has TRBV30 and TRBJ2-4, with 10 bases lining up with TRBD2. The J segment lost 0 bases and the V segment lost 5 bases, leaving 10 bases of the junction unmatched. Germline V gene lookup returns CDR1 GTSNPN and CDR2 SVGIG (reference sequence). This CDR3 contains 17 residues.

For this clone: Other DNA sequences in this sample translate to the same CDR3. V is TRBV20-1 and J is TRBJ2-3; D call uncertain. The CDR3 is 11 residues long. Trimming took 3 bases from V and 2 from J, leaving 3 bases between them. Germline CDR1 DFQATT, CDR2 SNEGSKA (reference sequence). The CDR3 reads CSASHTDTQYF. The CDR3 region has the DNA TGCAGTGCTAGCCACACAGATACGCAGTATTTT.

The CDR3 nucleotides read TGTGCCAGCAGTGCTTCTCTTCTGAGCGGGAGTTTTCCAGATACGCAGTATTTT. It translates to CASSASLLSGSFPDTQYF. The chain links TRBV25-1 to TRBJ2-3; 8 bases agree with TRBD2. Unmatched junction bases numbered 16, after V lost 4 bases and J lost 4 bases. The CDR3 has 18 residues. Germline CDR1 is MGHDK and CDR2 is SYGVNS.

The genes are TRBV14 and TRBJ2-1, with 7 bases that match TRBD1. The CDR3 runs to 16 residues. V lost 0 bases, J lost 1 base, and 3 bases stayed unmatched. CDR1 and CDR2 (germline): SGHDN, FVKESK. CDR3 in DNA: TGTGCCAGCAGCCAAGATACAGGGGTATCCTACAATGAGCAGTTCTTC. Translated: CASSQDTGVSYNEQFF.

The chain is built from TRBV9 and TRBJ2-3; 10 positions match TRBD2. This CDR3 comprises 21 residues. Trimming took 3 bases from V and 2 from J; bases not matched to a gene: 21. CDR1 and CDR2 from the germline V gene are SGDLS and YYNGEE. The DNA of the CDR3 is TGTGCCAGCAGCGACCCACCATTGCTAGCGGGAGCGGGGAGGCTCACAGATACGCAGTATTTT. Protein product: CASSDPPLLAGAGRLTDTQYF. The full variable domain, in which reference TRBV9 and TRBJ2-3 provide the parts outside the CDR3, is DSGVTQTPKHLITATGQRVTLRCSPRSGDLSVYWYQQSLDQGLQFLIQYYNGEERAKGNILERFSAQQFPDLHSELNLSSLELGDSALYFCASSDPPLLAGAGRLTDTQYFGPGTRLTVL.

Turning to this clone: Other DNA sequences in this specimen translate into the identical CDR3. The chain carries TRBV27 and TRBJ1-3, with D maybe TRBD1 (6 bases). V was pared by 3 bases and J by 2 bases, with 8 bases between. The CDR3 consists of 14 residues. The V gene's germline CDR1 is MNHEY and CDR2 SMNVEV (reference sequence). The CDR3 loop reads CASSLTGTGNTIYF. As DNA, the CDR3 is TGTGCCAGCAGTTTGACAGGCACTGGAAACACCATATATTTT.

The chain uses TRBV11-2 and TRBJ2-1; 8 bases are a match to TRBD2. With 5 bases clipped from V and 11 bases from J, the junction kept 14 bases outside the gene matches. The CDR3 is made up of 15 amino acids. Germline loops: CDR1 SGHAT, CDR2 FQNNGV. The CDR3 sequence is CASSPTSVSFHKQFF. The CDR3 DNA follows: TGTGCCAGCAGCCCGACTAGCGTCTCGTTCCATAAGCAGTTCTTC.

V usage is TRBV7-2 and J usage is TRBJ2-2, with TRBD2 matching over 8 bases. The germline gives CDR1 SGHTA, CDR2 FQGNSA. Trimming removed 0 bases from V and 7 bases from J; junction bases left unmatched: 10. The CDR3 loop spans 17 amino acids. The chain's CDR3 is CASSLAVYSGNGGELFF. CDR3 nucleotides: TGTGCCAGCAGCTTAGCGGTGTATAGCGGGAACGGCGGGGAGCTGTTTTTT.

CDR3 amino acids: CAWSVGSKNIQYF. In DNA form, the CDR3 reads TGTGCCTGGAGTGTGGGGTCCAAAAACATTCAGTACTTC. This chain links TRBV30 with TRBJ2-4; D is uncertain. The V end lost 0 bases, the J end lost 2 bases, and 5 bases lay between the germline ends. The CDR3 is 13 amino acids. The germline gives CDR1 GTSNPN, CDR2 SVGIG (reference sequence).

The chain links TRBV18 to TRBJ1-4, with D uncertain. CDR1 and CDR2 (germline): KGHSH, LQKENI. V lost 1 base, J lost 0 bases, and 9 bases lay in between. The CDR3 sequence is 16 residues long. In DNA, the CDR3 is TGTGCCAGCTCACCACGGCCGGGAGCAACTAATGAAAAACTGTTTTTT. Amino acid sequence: CASSPRPGATNEKLFF.

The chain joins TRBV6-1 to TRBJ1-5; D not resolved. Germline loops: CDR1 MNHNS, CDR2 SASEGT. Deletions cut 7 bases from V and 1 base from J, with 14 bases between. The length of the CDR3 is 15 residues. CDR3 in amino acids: CASNPFQASNQPQHF. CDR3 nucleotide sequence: TGTGCCAGCAACCCCTTCCAGGCCAGCAATCAGCCCCAGCATTTT.

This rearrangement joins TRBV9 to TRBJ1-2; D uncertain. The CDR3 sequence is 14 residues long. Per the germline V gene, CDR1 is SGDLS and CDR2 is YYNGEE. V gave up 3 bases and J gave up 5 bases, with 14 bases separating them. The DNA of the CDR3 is TGTGCCAGCAGCGCAACACCCGAGGGATATGGCTACACCTTC. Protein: CASSATPEGYGYTF.

The CDR3 DNA reads as TGTGCCAGCAGCTTACAGAGCTCTGGGGCCAACGTCCTGACTTTC. The encoded protein is CASSLQSSGANVLTF. The chain has TRBV7-9 and TRBJ2-6; no definite D call. Trimming took off 2 bases at V and 0 bases at J, with 5 bases between the two ends. The CDR3 spans 15 residues. CDR1 and CDR2 from the germline V gene are SEHNR and FQNEAQ (reference sequence).

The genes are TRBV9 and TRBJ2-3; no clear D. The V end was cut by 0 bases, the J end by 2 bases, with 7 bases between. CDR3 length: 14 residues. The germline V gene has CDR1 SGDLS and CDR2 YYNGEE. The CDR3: CASSVVPATDTQYF. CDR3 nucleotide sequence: TGTGCCAGCAGCGTAGTTCCGGCCACAGATACGCAGTATTTT.

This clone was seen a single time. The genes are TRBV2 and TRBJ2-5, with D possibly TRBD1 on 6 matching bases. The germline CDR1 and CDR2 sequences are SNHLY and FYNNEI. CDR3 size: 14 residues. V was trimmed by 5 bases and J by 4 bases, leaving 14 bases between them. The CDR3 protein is CASSFEQGRETQYF. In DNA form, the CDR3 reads TGTGCCAGCAGTTTTGAACAGGGTCGAGAGACCCAGTACTTC.

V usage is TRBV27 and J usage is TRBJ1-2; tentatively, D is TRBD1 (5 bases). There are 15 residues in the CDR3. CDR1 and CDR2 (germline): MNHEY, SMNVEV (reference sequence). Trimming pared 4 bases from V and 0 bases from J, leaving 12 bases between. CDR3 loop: CASSSAGSPNYGYTF. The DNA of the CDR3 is TGTGCCAGCAGTTCCGCAGGGAGCCCTAACTATGGCTACACCTTC.

CDR3 sequence (DNA): TGCGCCAGCAGCTTCGGCACAGGGCGGGTGATCGCGAACACCGGGGAGCTGTTTTTT. Amino acid sequence: CASSFGTGRVIANTGELFF. The V and J genes are TRBV5-1 and TRBJ2-2; a weak D match, TRBD1 (6 bases). The germline V gene encodes CDR1 SGHRS and CDR2 YFSETQ. CDR3 length: 19 residues. Trimming left V 2 bases short and J 0 bases short, with 20 bases between.

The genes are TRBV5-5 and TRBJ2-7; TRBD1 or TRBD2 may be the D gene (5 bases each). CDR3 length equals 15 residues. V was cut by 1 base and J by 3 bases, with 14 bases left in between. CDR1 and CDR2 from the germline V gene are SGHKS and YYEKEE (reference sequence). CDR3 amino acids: CASSLTPGLHYEQYF. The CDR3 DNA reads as TGTGCCAGCAGCTTGACCCCGGGGCTACACTACGAGCAGTACTTC.

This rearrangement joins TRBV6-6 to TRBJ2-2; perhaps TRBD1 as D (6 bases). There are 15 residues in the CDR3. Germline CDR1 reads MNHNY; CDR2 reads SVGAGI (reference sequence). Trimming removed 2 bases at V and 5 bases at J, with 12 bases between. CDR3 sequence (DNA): TGTGCCAGCAGTTACCGTCCAGGGGAAACCGGGGAGCTGTTTTTT. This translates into CASSYRPGETGELFF.

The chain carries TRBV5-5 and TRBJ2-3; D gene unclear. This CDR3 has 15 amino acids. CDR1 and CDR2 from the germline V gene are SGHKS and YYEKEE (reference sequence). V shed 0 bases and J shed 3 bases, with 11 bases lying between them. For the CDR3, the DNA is TGTGCCAGCAGCTTGGAAATCGGACCTACAGATACGCAGTATTTT. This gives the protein CASSLEIGPTDTQYF.

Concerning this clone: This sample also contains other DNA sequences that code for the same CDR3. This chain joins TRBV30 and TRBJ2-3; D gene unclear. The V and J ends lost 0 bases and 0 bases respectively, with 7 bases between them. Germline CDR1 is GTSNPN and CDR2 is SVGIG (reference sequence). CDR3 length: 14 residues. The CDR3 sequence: CAWSVRTSTDTQYF. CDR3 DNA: TGTGCCTGGAGTGTACGAACTAGCACAGATACGCAGTATTTT.